The source of this T cell receptor beta chain is a study of Ad26.COV2.S vaccination and SARS-CoV-2 variants. Noted treatment: approximately 18 received Ad26.COV2.S at low or high dose, single or two shots; 5 received placebo; per-sample allocation not given. Sampling was performed 63 days after the first vaccine or placebo injection. A remark on this clone: Its specificity is not known.

This CDR3 spans 15 amino acids. The germline V gene encodes CDR1 ENHRY and CDR2 SYGVKD. The trim removed 2 bases at V and 6 bases at J, leaving 6 bases unmatched. General study results and limits: Placebo recipients and vaccine recipients were similar in non-spike TCR breadth. After vaccination, reports described spike-specific CD8+ and CD4+ T cell responses as showing substantial breadth.

Data came from immunoSEQ multiplex PCR; TCRdb stores just in-frame clones and leaves some out. There are about 400,000 clones in the sample; over 75% occur only once, and approximately 1.9% lies in the top ten. The chain carries TRBV10-3 and TRBJ2-3; 9 positions agree with TRBD2. The source of this sequence is a person between 18 and 60 years old who received the Ad26.COV2.S COVID-19 vaccine or a placebo. The sequences come from peripheral blood, collected in a trial of Ad26.COV2.S vaccine versus placebo. The CDR3 loop reads CAISEEMAGGDTQYF. DNA for the CDR3: TGTGCCATCAGTGAGGAAATGGCGGGAGGGGATACGCAGTATTTT.